This TCR beta chain was captured in a study of T cell changes during pregnancy in multiple sclerosis. CDR1 SGHAT and CDR2 FQNNGV come from the germline V gene. The germline V and J ends were trimmed by 5 bases and 0 bases, with 14 bases remaining between them. The CDR3 has 16 amino acids. Profiled with immunoSEQ multiplex PCR; TCRdb holds only in-frame clones, not every one. The table has more than 65,000 clones, 80% to 90% seen once. The clonotype was recovered from a female donor with multiple sclerosis, enrolled in a pregnancy study. This material consisted of peripheral blood, taken before pregnancy. The chain joins TRBV11-2 to TRBJ2-1; TRBD2 might be the D (5 bases). The CDR3 bases are TGTGCCAGCAGCCCTAGCCCGAAAAGCTCCTACAATGAGCAGTTCTTC. Translation: CASSPSPKSSYNEQFF.